The present T cell receptor beta chain was sequenced within a study of blood T cells in healthy people across ages. Whole-study findings and limits: When set beside aged donors, long-lived donors presented more naive CD4+ cells and higher diversity. As age increased, TCR beta diversity per million T cells fell in a roughly linear fashion.

The authors ran a second PCR of 7 to 11 cycles using a sample-barcoded 5' primer and a J-beta primer mix. From the 5' RACE reads, TCRdb called clonotypes with MiXCR, one entry per CDR3 protein. The sample has about 1,000,000 distinct CDR3 sequences, 40% to 45% seen once. V lost 6 bases, J lost 6 bases, and 21 bases lay in between. Germline V CDR1 and CDR2: SGHTA, FQGNSA. The CDR3 runs 15 residues. Note on this clonotype: Antigen: not known.

Sequencing was carried out using blood. The receptor was isolated from a woman aged 60 to 75 in good health. The chain carries TRBV7-2 and TRBJ2-7; D may be TRBD2 (6 bases). CDR3 in amino acids: CASRIGWGGKSEQYF. CDR3 nucleotide sequence: TGTGCCAGCAGAATTGGCTGGGGCGGGAAATCCGAGCAGTACTTC.